This T cell receptor beta chain was recorded in a study of blood T cell repertoires in COVID-19. Across the whole study: Specimens from acute and convalescent COVID-19 originated in the United States, Italy and Spain. T cells, B-cell-depleted T cells, or PBMCs provided the cDNA or gDNA that served as material.

The CDR3 runs to 12 residues. Germline loops: CDR1 SGHTA, CDR2 FQGNSA. Trimming pared 5 bases from V and 7 bases from J, leaving 6 bases between. Original handling: Scientists estimated how many nucleated cells there were by amplifying reference gene primers. Profiled with immunoSEQ multiplex PCR; TCRdb holds only in-frame clones, not every one. V and J calls and clone size are copied from that table; D and trimming were computed from the DNA. The sample contains 130,000 to 150,000 clones, approximately 81% of which appear only once. The rearrangement uses TRBV7-2 and TRBJ1-6, with D possibly matching TRBD1 (6 bases). This TCR was sampled from a human donor in a cohort sampled during active COVID-19. The sequenced sample was peripheral blood. The CDR3 bases are TGTGCCAGCAGCGACAGGAATTCACCCCTCCACTTT. This sequence encodes CASSDRNSPLHF.